The 22 T cell receptor beta chains below were found in one sample sequenced in a study of blood T cell repertoires in COVID-19. Some clones are missing from TCRdb's copy, which holds only in-frame ones; the method was immunoSEQ multiplex PCR. Of about 37,000 clones detected, roughly 86% appear once; the ten largest clones hold roughly three fifths. The sample taken for sequencing was peripheral blood. The origin of the receptors is a man aged 70-80 years with acute or convalescent COVID-19.

This clone has a single count. V and J are TRBV7-3 and TRBJ2-3; D ambiguous. Germline CDR1 reads SGHTA; CDR2 reads FQGTGA. Trimming shortened V by 1 base and J by 10 bases, and 12 bases separated the two germline ends. The CDR3 runs 13 residues. The DNA for the CDR3 is TGTGCCAGCAGCTTAAATAGTCTAGAATCGCAGTATTTT. It specifies CASSLNSLESQYF.

The count of this clone is one. The chain joins TRBV6-5 to TRBJ2-3; a weak D match, TRBD1 (6 bases). The ends were cut back, 6 bases at V and 6 bases at J, with 16 bases in the middle. Looked up from germline, CDR1 is MNHEY and CDR2 is SVGAGI. The CDR3 has 14 amino acids. The CDR3 is CASRDSYREDTQYF. CDR3 nucleotides: TGTGCCAGCAGAGATTCTTACAGGGAGGATACGCAGTATTTT.

The chain has TRBV7-9 and TRBJ2-5, with TRBD2 matching over 11 bases. This CDR3 comprises 16 residues. J was trimmed by 5 bases and V by 0 bases; bases with no gene match: 5. The germline V gene encodes CDR1 SEHNR and CDR2 FQNEAQ (reference sequence). For the CDR3, the DNA is TGTGCCAGCAGCTTAGCTAGCGGGGGGGCCGGGGAGACCCAGTACTTC. It yields the protein CASSLASGGAGETQYF.

The chain couples TRBV18 to TRBJ2-3, with 8 bases fitting TRBD2. With 3 bases clipped from V and 7 bases from J, the junction kept 9 bases outside the gene matches. The CDR3 extends over 15 amino acids. Germline CDR1 is KGHSH and CDR2 is LQKENI. CDR3 nucleotides: TGTGCCAGCTCACCGACTAGCGCTATAGGGAATACGCAGTATTTT. This translates into CASSPTSAIGNTQYF.

This chain uses TRBV5-4 with TRBJ1-1, with 11 bases matching TRBD1. Trimming cost V 3 bases and J 4 bases; bases outside gene matches: 8. Looked up from germline, CDR1 is SGHNT and CDR2 is YYREEE (reference sequence). This CDR3 is 16 amino acids long. The CDR3 DNA is TGTGCCAGCAGCTGGGGACAGGGGGTAATCGGCACTGAAGCTTTCTTT. This encodes CASSWGQGVIGTEAFF.

The CDR3 region is CASSQVADLYGYTF. CDR3 in DNA: TGCGCCAGCAGCCAAGTGGCAGATCTCTATGGCTACACCTTC. The chain joins TRBV4-3 to TRBJ1-2; unclear D gene. Trimming took off 1 base at V and 4 bases at J, with 10 bases between the two ends. This CDR3 contains 14 residues. Germline V gene sequence: CDR1 LGHNA, CDR2 YSLEER.

The CDR3 bases are TGTGCCAGCAGCTTGCAGACAGGAAGTAACTATGGCTACACCTTC. Its protein is CASSLQTGSNYGYTF. The J gene is TRBJ1-2, the V gene TRBV5-4; D is possibly TRBD1 (6 bases). Germline V gene data show CDR1 as SGHNT and CDR2 as YYREEE (reference sequence). The V and J ends lost 1 base and 1 base respectively, with 11 bases between them. The CDR3 totals 15 residues.

The chain employs TRBV7-9 and TRBJ2-3; 10 positions agree with TRBD2. Germline-derived CDR1 and CDR2 are SEHNR and FQNEAQ (reference sequence). The CDR3 loop spans 16 amino acids. V trimming: 3 bases; J trimming: 0 bases; junction bases outside the gene matches: 3. CDR3 sequence: CASSFGLADSTDTQYF. CDR3 bases: TGTGCCAGCAGCTTCGGACTAGCGGATAGCACAGATACGCAGTATTTT. The entire variable domain, with the rest obtained from reference TRBV7-9 and TRBJ2-3, is as follows: DTGVSQNPRHKITKRGQNVTFRCDPISEHNRLYWYRQTLGQGPEFLTYFQNEAQLEKSRLLSDRFSAERPKGSFSTLEIQRTEQGDSAMYLCASSFGLADSTDTQYFGPGTRLTVL.

The genes are TRBV7-2 and TRBJ1-1; no clear D. Germline values: CDR1 SGHTA, CDR2 FQGNSA. The V and J ends lost 2 bases and 0 bases respectively, with 4 bases between them. This CDR3 spans 13 amino acids. CDR3 in DNA: TGTGCCAGCAGCTTACACATGAACACTGAAGCTTTCTTT. It is translated as CASSLHMNTEAFF.

The rearrangement uses TRBV19 and TRBJ1-6; D unclear. The CDR3 is made up of 13 amino acids. V lost 2 bases, J lost 8 bases, and 7 bases lay in between. Germline V gene data show CDR1 as LNHDA and CDR2 as SQIVND (reference sequence). The chain's CDR3 is CASSISSDSPLHF. The CDR3 DNA sequence: TGTGCCAGTAGTATATCCAGCGATTCACCCCTCCACTTT.

This clone was recorded once. This chain uses TRBV19 with TRBJ1-1, with D tentatively TRBD1 (5 bases). The germline gives CDR1 LNHDA, CDR2 SQIVND (reference sequence). This CDR3 comprises 14 residues. Trimming pared 7 bases from V and 4 bases from J, leaving 16 bases between. The CDR3 sequence is CASTNPLGGTEAFF. In DNA form, the CDR3 reads TGTGCCAGTACCAATCCCTTGGGGGGCACTGAAGCTTTCTTT.

This clone was seen a handful of times. The chain employs TRBV19 and TRBJ2-5; D is undetermined. This CDR3 contains 14 residues. Trimming shortened V by 4 bases and J by 5 bases, and 14 bases separated the two germline ends. CDR1 and CDR2 (germline): LNHDA, SQIVND (reference sequence). CDR3 in DNA: TGTGCCAGTAGTACGTCGACGGGTCCGGAGACCCAGTACTTC. This translates into CASSTSTGPETQYF.

This chain connects TRBV7-7 to TRBJ1-1, with 7 nucleotides matching TRBD1. The CDR3 totals 16 residues. V shed 5 bases, J shed 5 bases, and the junction held 14 bases outside the gene matches. Germline assignment: CDR1 SSHAT and CDR2 FNYEAQ (reference sequence). The CDR3 sequence: CASSRLQGTRGTEAFF. The DNA of the CDR3 is TGTGCCAGCAGCCGATTACAGGGGACCCGGGGGACTGAAGCTTTCTTT.

This chain joins TRBV3-1 (or the pseudogene TRBV3-2) and TRBJ2-5; no definite D call. The CDR3 has 14 amino acids. CDR1 LGHDT and CDR2 YNNKEL come from the germline V gene (reference sequence). The V end lost 1 base, the J end lost 1 base, and 7 bases lay between the germline ends. CDR3 in amino acids: CASSQALPQETQYF. CDR3 DNA: TGTGCCAGCAGCCAAGCTCTCCCCCAAGAGACCCAGTACTTC.

The V gene is TRBV11-2, the J gene TRBJ2-3; D ambiguous. Germline values: CDR1 SGHAT, CDR2 FQNNGV. V lost 6 bases and J 1 base, leaving 5 bases between the germline ends. This CDR3 region has 12 residues. The CDR3 DNA follows: TGTGCCAGCAGTTCAGGCACAGATACGCAGTATTTT. Encoded protein: CASSSGTDTQYF.

In its sample, this clone was seen once. The chain carries TRBV25-1 and TRBJ1-6, with D perhaps TRBD1 (6 bases). Trimming took off 9 bases at V and 7 bases at J, with 13 bases between the two ends. CDR1 is MGHDK and CDR2 is SYGVNS in the germline V gene. The CDR3 spans 13 residues. DNA of the CDR3: TGTGCCAGTGCCAGGGGACGGAATTCACCCCTCCACTTT. Translation gives CASARGRNSPLHF.

The rearrangement uses TRBV10-3 and TRBJ1-3; D not certain. This CDR3 is built from 14 residues. Germline assignment: CDR1 ENHRY and CDR2 SYGVKD. Trimming pared 3 bases from V and 0 bases from J, leaving 6 bases between. The CDR3 nucleotides read TGTGCCATCAGTGATAGGAGCTCTGGAAACACCATATATTTT. Translated, it gives CAISDRSSGNTIYF.

This sequence joins TRBV2 and TRBJ1-1; D remains unclear. Per the germline V gene, CDR1 is SNHLY and CDR2 is FYNNEI. The length of the CDR3 is 14 residues. Trimming took 8 bases from V and 2 from J, leaving 15 bases between them. The CDR3 loop is CASGGQFPNTEAFF. The CDR3 DNA reads as TGTGCCAGCGGTGGGCAGTTTCCTAACACTGAAGCTTTCTTT.

V usage is TRBV19 and J usage is TRBJ1-1; TRBD1 might be the D (6 bases). CDR1 and CDR2 (germline): LNHDA, SQIVND (reference sequence). This CDR3 spans 15 amino acids. V gave up 5 bases and J gave up 6 bases, with 19 bases separating them. DNA for the CDR3: TGTGCCAGTAGTCCGGGCCACAGGGTCCTTGCTGAAGCTTTCTTT. It codes for CASSPGHRVLAEAFF.

Comments on this clone: Germline is not matched at one junction end, which may reflect a read error. V is TRBV7-8 and J is TRBJ2-7; D perhaps matches TRBD2 (5 bases). CDR1 is SGHVS and CDR2 is FQNEAQ in the germline V gene. This CDR3 is built from 14 residues. The DNA for the CDR3 is TGTGCCAGCAGCGTCGGGAAGATCTCCCACGAGCAGTACTTC. Amino acid sequence: CASSVGKISHEQYF.

The rearrangement links TRBV6-5 to TRBJ1-2; D possibly corresponds to TRBD1 (6 bases). CDR3 length: 14 residues. The germline V gene encodes CDR1 MNHEY and CDR2 SVGAGI. V lost 8 bases, J lost 7 bases, and 20 bases lay in between. The CDR3 DNA is TGTGCCAGCGGGGTGGGAACAGGGTCCCGTGGCTACACCTTC. It yields the protein CASGVGTGSRGYTF.

This chain's CDR3 is CASSFNRDRETQYF. The CDR3 region has the DNA TGCGCCAGCAGCTTCAACCGGGACAGGGAGACCCAGTACTTC. This chain connects TRBV5-1 to TRBJ2-5, with TRBD1 matching over 8 bases. J was trimmed by 5 bases and V by 2 bases; bases with no gene match: 5. The CDR3 totals 14 residues. From germline, CDR1 is SGHRS and CDR2 YFSETQ.